This T cell receptor beta chain was observed in a study of blood T cell repertoires in COVID-19. The method was immunoSEQ multiplex PCR; TCRdb's version includes in-frame clones alone and lacks a portion of them. The data show 10,000 to 11,000 clones, 70% to 90% seen once. The CDR3 is 16 amino acids. V trimming: 0 bases; J trimming: 3 bases; junction bases outside the gene matches: 2. The germline gives CDR1 SGHRS, CDR2 YFSETQ. This clonotype was sampled from a man aged 25-45 years with active or convalescent COVID-19. This chain joins TRBV5-1 and TRBJ2-6; 8 bases agree with TRBD2. The sequenced material came from peripheral blood. CDR3 bases: TGCGCCAGCAGCTTGGGCGGGGGGCATGGGGCCAACGTCCTGACTTTC. As protein: CASSLGGGHGANVLTF.